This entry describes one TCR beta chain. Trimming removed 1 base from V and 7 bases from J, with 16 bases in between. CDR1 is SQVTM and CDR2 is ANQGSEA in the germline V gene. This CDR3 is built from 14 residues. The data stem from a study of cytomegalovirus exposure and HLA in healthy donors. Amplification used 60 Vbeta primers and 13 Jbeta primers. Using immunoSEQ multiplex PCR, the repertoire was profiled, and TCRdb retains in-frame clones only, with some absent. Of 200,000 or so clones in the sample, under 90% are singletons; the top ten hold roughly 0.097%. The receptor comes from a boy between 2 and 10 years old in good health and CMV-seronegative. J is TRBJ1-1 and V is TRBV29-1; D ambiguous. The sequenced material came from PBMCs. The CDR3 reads CSVEVLDSPGEAFF. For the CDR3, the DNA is TGCAGCGTTGAAGTTTTGGACTCGCCGGGTGAAGCTTTCTTT.